The 9 T cell receptor beta chains below come from one sample, sequenced in a study of T cell responses to AZD1222 COVID-19 vaccine. The assay was immunoSEQ multiplex PCR, and TCRdb's table has in-frame clones only and misses some. Of some 110,000 clones in the sample, about 90% were seen once. The sample here was peripheral blood, taken 28 days after the second AZD1222 dose. The receptors were sampled from an adult who received the AZD1222 COVID-19 vaccine.

This clone was seen more than once but under ten times. This chain connects TRBV29-1 to TRBJ1-2, with TRBD1 matching over 10 bases. The CDR3 runs to 13 residues. After removal of 6 bases from V and 2 bases from J, the junction contained 3 bases not matched to a gene. Per the germline V gene, CDR1 is SQVTM and CDR2 is ANQGSEA. This chain's CDR3 is CSVAGQGNYGYTF. The DNA of the CDR3 is TGCAGCGTAGCGGGACAGGGGAACTATGGCTACACCTTC.

The chain employs TRBV7-9 and TRBJ2-7; maybe TRBD2 (6 bases). The CDR3 is 16 residues long. V shed 1 base and J shed 4 bases, with 17 bases lying between them. Germline lookup yields CDR1 SEHNR and CDR2 FQNEAQ (reference sequence). Here the CDR3 DNA reads TGTGCCAGCAGCTTAGTGGTAGCGGTGGAGGGTTACGAGCAGTACTTC. Residues: CASSLVVAVEGYEQYF.

This clone was detected only once. This chain joins TRBV28 and TRBJ2-7, with D uncertain. The CDR3 spans 12 residues. With 5 bases removed from V and 7 bases from J, the gap between germline ends came to 12 bases. The germline V gene encodes CDR1 MDHEN and CDR2 SYDVKM. The CDR3 loop reads CASSPPTWEQYF. The CDR3 coding sequence is TGTGCCAGCAGTCCCCCGACATGGGAGCAGTACTTC.

The chain combines TRBV14 with TRBJ2-3; 10 bases fit TRBD2. Germline V gene sequence: CDR1 SGHDN, CDR2 FVKESK. The junction had 4 bases not matched to a gene; V was cut back by 4 bases and J by 0 bases. The CDR3 runs to 16 residues. As DNA, the CDR3 is TGTGCCAGCAGCCTGGGACTAGCGAGAAGCACAGATACGCAGTATTTT. This translates into CASSLGLARSTDTQYF.

In this sample, this clone turned up a few times. This chain connects TRBV6-4 to TRBJ1-5; possibly TRBD1 for D (5 bases). The V gene lost 2 bases and the J gene lost 0 bases, with 20 bases spanning the gap. Germline V gene sequence: CDR1 MRHNA, CDR2 SNTAGT. This CDR3 contains 19 residues. The CDR3 region is CASSDRGLSRRDSNQPQHF. CDR3 in DNA: TGTGCCAGCAGTGACCGGGGCCTTAGTAGGAGAGATAGCAATCAGCCCCAGCATTTT.

J is TRBJ1-2 and V is TRBV5-4, with TRBD1 matching over 11 bases. Trimming took 4 bases from V and 4 from J; bases not matched to a gene: 9. This CDR3 comprises 16 residues. Looked up from germline, CDR1 is SGHNT and CDR2 is YYREEE (reference sequence). CDR3 region: CASSQGQGVDGYGYTF. CDR3 DNA sequence: TGTGCCAGCAGCCAGGGACAGGGGGTAGACGGCTATGGCTACACCTTC.

The rearrangement joins TRBV4-2 to TRBJ1-1; D perhaps matches TRBD1 (6 bases). Germline CDR1 is LGHNA and CDR2 is YNFKEQ. The CDR3 runs 15 residues. V dropped 4 bases and J dropped 0 bases, with 12 bases sitting between them. CDR3 loop: CASSPTTGLNTEAFF. In DNA, the CDR3 is TGTGCCAGCAGCCCCACGACAGGTTTGAACACTGAAGCTTTCTTT.

The genes are TRBV27 and TRBJ1-4; tentative D call: TRBD1 (5 bases). This CDR3 spans 14 amino acids. From germline, CDR1 is MNHEY and CDR2 SMNVEV (reference sequence). Trimming cost V 9 bases and J 4 bases, with 15 bases left between them. The CDR3 spells CASTYSQGNEKLFF. The CDR3 DNA is TGTGCCAGTACTTACTCTCAGGGTAATGAAAAACTGTTTTTT.

The chain is built from TRBV7-9 and TRBJ1-4; a possible D gene is TRBD1 (6 bases). The CDR3 runs 15 residues. Trimming pared 5 bases from V and 4 bases from J, leaving 14 bases between. Germline lookup yields CDR1 SEHNR and CDR2 FQNEAQ (reference sequence). Here the CDR3 DNA reads TGTGCCAGCAGCGCAACAGGGCTCCTTAATGAAAAACTGTTTTTT. This gives the protein CASSATGLLNEKLFF.